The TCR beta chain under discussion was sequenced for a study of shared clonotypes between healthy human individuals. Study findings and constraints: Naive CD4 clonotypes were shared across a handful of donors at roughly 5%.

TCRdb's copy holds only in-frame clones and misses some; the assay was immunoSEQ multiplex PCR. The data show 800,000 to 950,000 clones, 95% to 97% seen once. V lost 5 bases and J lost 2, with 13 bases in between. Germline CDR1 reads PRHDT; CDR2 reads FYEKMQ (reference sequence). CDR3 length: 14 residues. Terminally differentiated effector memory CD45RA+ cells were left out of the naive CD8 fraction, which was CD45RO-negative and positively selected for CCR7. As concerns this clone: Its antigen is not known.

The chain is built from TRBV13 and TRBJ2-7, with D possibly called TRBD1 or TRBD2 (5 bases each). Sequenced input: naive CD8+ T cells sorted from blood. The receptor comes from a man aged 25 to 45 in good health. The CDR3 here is CASSVGTETYEQYF. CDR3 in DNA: TGTGCCAGCAGCGTTGGGACGGAAACCTACGAGCAGTACTTC.